This TCR beta chain was identified during a study of T-cell memory formation after mild COVID-19. Across the study: TCR clusters largely stayed donor specific. Study conclusions and caveats: The SARS-CoV-2 specificity of second-wave clones reaching peak at day 37 remained unverified. Cross-reactive memory seemingly joined, as some responding clones were found in pre-infection memory. Later expanders leaned toward CD4+, whereas clones contracting from day 15 to 85 were balanced CD4/CD8.

TCRdb recomputed calls from the 5' RACE reads with MiXCR, one row per CDR3 protein. This repertoire shows hundreds of thousands of distinct CDR3 sequences, 20% found once; its top ten account for roughly 8%. This clonotype was detected only a few times. As yet, its antigen is unknown. Sequences were obtained from PBMCs or a T cell subset sorted from them (not recorded which). The receptor's source is an adult woman who had mild COVID-19 (a few samples of this study predate the infection). Cell type and time point are not known.

The CDR3 nucleotides read TGTGCCAGCAGCCCCCCCGGAGCAAGATACGAGCAGTACTTC. Its translation is CASSPPGARYEQYF. The chain employs TRBV3-1 and TRBJ2-7; D gene uncertain. V lost 4 bases and J 4 bases, leaving 14 bases between the germline ends. The CDR3 has 14 amino acids. Germline V gives CDR1 LGHDT, CDR2 YNNKEL (reference sequence).